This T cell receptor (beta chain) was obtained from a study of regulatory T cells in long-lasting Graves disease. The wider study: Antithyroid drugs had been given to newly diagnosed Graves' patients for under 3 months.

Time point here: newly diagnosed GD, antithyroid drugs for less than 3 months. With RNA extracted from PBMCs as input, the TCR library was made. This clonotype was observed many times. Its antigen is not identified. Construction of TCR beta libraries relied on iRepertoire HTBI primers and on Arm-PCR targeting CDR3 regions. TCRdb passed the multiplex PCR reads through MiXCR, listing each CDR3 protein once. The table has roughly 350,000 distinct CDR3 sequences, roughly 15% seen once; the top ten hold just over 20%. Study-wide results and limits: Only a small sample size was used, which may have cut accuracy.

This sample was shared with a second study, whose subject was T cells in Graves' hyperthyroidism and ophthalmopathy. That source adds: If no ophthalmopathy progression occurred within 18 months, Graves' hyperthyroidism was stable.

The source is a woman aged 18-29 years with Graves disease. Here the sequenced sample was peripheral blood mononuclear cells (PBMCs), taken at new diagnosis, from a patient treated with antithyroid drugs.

Here the CDR3 reads CASTSGTGDNEQFF. As DNA, the CDR3 is TGTGCCAGCACGAGCGGGACAGGGGACAATGAGCAGTTCTTC. This chain joins TRBV4-2 and TRBJ2-1; 10 nucleotides align to TRBD1. From germline, CDR1 is LGHNA and CDR2 YNFKEQ. The CDR3 runs 14 residues. V lost 7 bases to trimming and J lost 5 bases; unmatched junction nucleotides: 5.